The table lists the clone carrying this T cell receptor beta chain with a few counts. The target antigen is unknown. This sample was included in a study of blood T cells in healthy people across ages. Investigators took around 10 milliliters of peripheral blood from every donor. Study-level results: The study found more naive CD4+ cells and higher diversity in long-lived than aged donors.

For the second PCR, which ran for about 6 to 12 cycles, a sample-barcoded 5' primer and a J-beta primer mix were used. Each cDNA molecule, via a template-switch adaptor with 12 random nucleotides, was tagged. Using its own MiXCR run on the 5' RACE reads, TCRdb lists one record per CDR3 protein. The sample lists approximately 2,000,000 distinct CDR3 sequences, about 39% occurring once. With 2 bases removed from V and 4 bases from J, the gap between germline ends came to 11 bases. Germline V gene sequence: CDR1 MNHEY, CDR2 SVGEGT. The CDR3 runs 14 residues. The genes are TRBV6-2 or TRBV6-3 and TRBJ2-5; D remains unclear. Sequencing was performed on blood. The TCR originated in a human donor in good health. Here the CDR3 reads CASSYSTRIETQYF. The DNA for the CDR3 is TGTGCCAGCAGTTACAGTACAAGGATAGAGACCCAGTACTTC.